These T cell receptor beta chains were read from a single sample in a study of shared clonotypes between healthy human individuals. Clones were sequenced by immunoSEQ multiplex PCR, and TCRdb holds only the in-frame ones, with some missing. The repertoire has approximately 1.4 million clones, 95% to 99% of them found once; the top ten carry 0.4% to 0.45%. Material for sequencing was naive CD4+ T cells sorted from blood. These receptors were collected from a man aged 30 to 39 in good health. Each CDR3 is given with its conserved first and last residue. The order of the fields is D gene, J gene, V gene, clone size, CDR3 DNA, CDR3 protein. The D gene is left open where the match is weak. Clone size is shown for a subset of rows, as once, few, many or a class of expanded clone.

>TRBD2|TRBJ2-7|TRBV28|once
TGTGCCAGCAGTAGACTAGCGGGAGGGTTAGGCGAGCAGTACTTC
CASSRLAGGLGEQYF
>.|TRBJ2-1|TRBV6-6|.
TGTGCCAGCAACAGCGTGAATGAGCAGTTCTTC
CASNSVNEQFF
>TRBD1|TRBJ2-2|TRBV19|.
TGTGCCAGTAGTATCCTACGGACAGGGGATTTAAGCGGGGAGCTGTTTTTT
CASSILRTGDLSGELFF
>TRBD2|TRBJ2-1|TRBV6-5|.
TGTGCCAGCAGGGAACTAGCGGGAGTTCGCAATGAGCAGTTCTTC
CASRELAGVRNEQFF
>TRBD2|TRBJ2-5|TRBV9|once
TGTGCCAGCAGCCAGACCGTAGCGGGACCCCGAGTAGGAGAGACCCAGTACTTC
CASSQTVAGPRVGETQYF
>.|TRBJ2-1|TRBV11-3|once
TGTGCCAGCAGCCCAGGTCAGGGTATGGGAAATGAGCAGTTCTTC
CASSPGQGMGNEQFF
>.|TRBJ1-5|TRBV9|.
TGTGCCAGCAGCCGGGACAGCAATCAGCCCCAGCATTTT
CASSRDSNQPQHF
>.|TRBJ1-5|TRBV6-1|.
TGTGCCAGCAGCGCGGACAGCAACAATCAGCCCCAGCATTTT
CASSADSNNQPQHF
>.|TRBJ2-1|TRBV7-2|.
TGTGCCAGCAGCCCCCGCCTCGGCGGGCAGTTCTTC
CASSPRLGGQFF
>TRBD2|TRBJ2-2|TRBV11-3|.
TGTGCCAGCAGCTTTGGAGTTAGCGGGACCCGCACCGGGGAGCTGTTTTTT
CASSFGVSGTRTGELFF
>TRBD2|TRBJ2-7|TRBV6-4|once
TGTGCCAGCAGTGAGGGTAGCGGGAGAAGGTACGAGCAGTACTTC
CASSEGSGRRYEQYF
>.|TRBJ2-1|TRBV6-6|.
TGTGCCAGCCGAAAGGACGGTTCAAATGAGCAGTTCTTC
CASRKDGSNEQFF
>.|TRBJ1-1|TRBV18|.
TGTGCCAGCTCCCTGGTAACAGGTTCCACTGAAGCTTTCTTT
CASSLVTGSTEAFF
>.|TRBJ1-2|TRBV7-9|.
TGTGCCAGCAGCTTAGACATTCATGGCTACACCTTC
CASSLDIHGYTF
>.|TRBJ2-5|TRBV19|.
TGTGCCAGTAGTATAAGGGGTCAGGGGAACCAAGAGACCCAGTACTTC
CASSIRGQGNQETQYF
>.|TRBJ2-2|TRBV6-4|.
TGTGCCAGCAGTGACGGCGGCGCCGGGGAGCTGTTTTTT
CASSDGGAGELFF
>.|TRBJ2-2|TRBV7-6|.
TGTGCCAGCAGCCCACAGGGGAACACCGGGGAGCTGTTTTTT
CASSPQGNTGELFF
>.|TRBJ1-2|TRBV6-5|.
TGTGCCAGCAGTTACGCGGCAGGGAGCTATGGCTACACCTTC
CASSYAAGSYGYTF
>.|TRBJ2-1|TRBV7-3|.
TGTGCCAGCAGCCCAACTAGCTACAATGAGCAGTTCTTC
CASSPTSYNEQFF
>TRBD1|TRBJ2-6|TRBV7-9|.
TGTGCCAGCAGCACCCAGGGGGTAAAAGGCTCTGGGGCCAACGTCCTGACTTTC
CASSTQGVKGSGANVLTF
>.|TRBJ2-5|TRBV11-3|once
TGTGCCAGCAGCTTTGCGGACGGGACCCAGTACTTC
CASSFADGTQYF
>.|TRBJ2-2|TRBV27|.
TGTGCCAGCAGACTCCAGCGGGTCACCGGGGAGCTGTTTTTT
CASRLQRVTGELFF
>TRBD1|TRBJ2-5|TRBV28|.
TGTGCCAGCAGAACGACAGGGAGAGAGACCCAGTACTTC
CASRTTGRETQYF
>.|TRBJ2-1|TRBV14|.
TGTGCCAGCAGCCCTGGGGTTTACAATGAGCAGTTCTTC
CASSPGVYNEQFF
>TRBD2|TRBJ2-3|TRBV5-1|once
TGCGCCAGCAGCCTTAGCGGGAGTGCAGATACGCAGTATTTT
CASSLSGSADTQYF
>TRBD2|TRBJ2-1|TRBV6-6|.
TGTGCCAGCAGTTACAGGGGGGCTAGCGGGTACAATGAGCAGTTCTTC
CASSYRGASGYNEQFF
>TRBD1|TRBJ2-5|TRBV7-3|.
TGTGCCAGCAGCTTTACAGGGGTGGGGGAGACCCAGTACTTC
CASSFTGVGETQYF
>TRBD1|TRBJ1-1|TRBV6-5|once
TGTGCCAGCAGACCGCGCCAGGGGGCGAGGGCTGAAGCTTTCTTT
CASRPRQGARAEAFF
>.|TRBJ2-3|TRBV5-4|.
TGTGCCAGCAGCTTGCTCCTAGTCGGCACAGATACGCAGTATTTT
CASSLLLVGTDTQYF
>TRBD2|TRBJ2-7|TRBV7-3|.
TGTGCCAGCAGCTTAGTCGGGACTAGCGGGATATACGAGCAGTACTTC
CASSLVGTSGIYEQYF
>.|TRBJ2-7|TRBV5-5|once
TGTGCCAGCAGCTTGGGCGGAGGGGGCAGCGACGAGCAGTACTTC
CASSLGGGGSDEQYF
>TRBD2|TRBJ2-7|TRBV5-3|.
TGTGCCAGAAGCGATAGTGAGACTAGCGGGAGGGCCCTCTACGAGCAGTACTTC
CARSDSETSGRALYEQYF
>.|TRBJ2-7|TRBV5-1|.
TGCGCCAGCAGCTTAGGTCCCGGGCGGTACGAGCAGTACTTC
CASSLGPGRYEQYF
>TRBD2|TRBJ2-7|TRBV7-2|.
TGTGCCAGCAGCCCGGGACTAGCGGACCTCTACGAGCAGTACTTC
CASSPGLADLYEQYF
>.|TRBJ2-7|TRBV6-1|.
TGTGCCAGCAGTGAAAGGGCGTACGAGCAGTACTTC
CASSERAYEQYF
>.|TRBJ2-5|TRBV6-5|.
TGTGCCAGCAGTTACGGATCCCCCACCGGCGGAGAGACCCAGTACTTC
CASSYGSPTGGETQYF
>.|TRBJ2-3|TRBV28|.
TGTGCCAGCAGCCCGGGGCTCCCAGATACGCAGTATTTT
CASSPGLPDTQYF
>.|TRBJ1-2|TRBV5-1|.
TGCGCCAGCAGCTTGGGACAGGTTGGCGATGGCTACACCTTC
CASSLGQVGDGYTF
>TRBD1|TRBJ1-2|TRBV18|.
TGTGCCAGCTCACCGGGACAGACAAACTATGGCTACACCTTC
CASSPGQTNYGYTF
>.|TRBJ2-5|TRBV7-6|.
TGTGCCAGCAGCCTCGGGGGGACAGGCCAAGAGACCCAGTACTTC
CASSLGGTGQETQYF
>TRBD1|TRBJ2-5|TRBV10-3|.
TGTGCCATCAGTTTCCGACAGGGGCAAGAGACCCAGTACTTC
CAISFRQGQETQYF
>.|TRBJ1-4|TRBV7-6|.
TGTGCCAGCAGCCCAACAGGACCCAATGAAAAACTGTTTTTT
CASSPTGPNEKLFF
>.|TRBJ2-1|TRBV7-3|.
TGTGCCAGCAGTTTAGTCGGGAGTCCTGAGCAGTTCTTC
CASSLVGSPEQFF
>TRBD2|TRBJ2-7|TRBV5-6|.
TGTGCCAGCAGCTTGCCCTCGGGAGGGCCCTACGAGCAGTACTTC
CASSLPSGGPYEQYF
>TRBD2|TRBJ2-5|TRBV28|.
TGTGCCAGCAGTCAACCCGGGGGGGGGCTTGAGACCCAGTACTTC
CASSQPGGGLETQYF
>.|TRBJ1-3|TRBV18|.
TGTGCCAGCTCACCACCTCATCGCAGCTCTGGAAACACCATATATTTT
CASSPPHRSSGNTIYF
>.|TRBJ1-1|TRBV9|.
TGTGCCAGCAGCGTAGGACTTGGGGATGAAGCTTTCTTT
CASSVGLGDEAFF
>.|TRBJ1-2|TRBV6-5|.
TGTGCCAGCAGCCTATTAGGGGATAACTATGGCTACACCTTC
CASSLLGDNYGYTF
>TRBD2|TRBJ2-3|TRBV10-1|.
TGCGCCAGCAGTGAGATGTGGACTAGCGGGTTCACAGATACGCAGTATTTT
CASSEMWTSGFTDTQYF
>.|TRBJ1-5|TRBV2|.
TGTGCCAGCCACAGGGCCGCGAATCAGCCCCAGCATTTT
CASHRAANQPQHF
>.|TRBJ2-7|TRBV6-5|.
TGTGCCACCCAACCCCGACCCTCCGAGCAGTACTTC
CATQPRPSEQYF
>TRBD1|TRBJ2-7|TRBV14|.
TGTGCCAGCAGCCGCCAGACAGGGAGCTCCTACGAGCAGTACTTC
CASSRQTGSSYEQYF